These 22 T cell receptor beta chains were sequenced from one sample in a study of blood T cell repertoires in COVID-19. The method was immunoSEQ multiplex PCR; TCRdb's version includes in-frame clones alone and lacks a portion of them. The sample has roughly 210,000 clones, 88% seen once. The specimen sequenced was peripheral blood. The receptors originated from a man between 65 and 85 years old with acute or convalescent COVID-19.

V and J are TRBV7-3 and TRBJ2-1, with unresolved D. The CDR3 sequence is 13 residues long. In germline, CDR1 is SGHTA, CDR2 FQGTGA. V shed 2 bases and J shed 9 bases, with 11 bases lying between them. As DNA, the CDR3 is TGTGCCAGCAGCTTAGGAGTTGACCTTGAGCAGTTCTTC. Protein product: CASSLGVDLEQFF.

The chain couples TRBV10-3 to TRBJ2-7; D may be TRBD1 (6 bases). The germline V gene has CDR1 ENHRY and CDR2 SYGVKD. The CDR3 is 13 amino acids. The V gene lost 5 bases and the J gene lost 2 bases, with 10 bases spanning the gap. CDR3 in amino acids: CAISSRTAYEQYF. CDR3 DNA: TGTGCCATCAGTAGCAGGACAGCCTACGAGCAGTACTTC.

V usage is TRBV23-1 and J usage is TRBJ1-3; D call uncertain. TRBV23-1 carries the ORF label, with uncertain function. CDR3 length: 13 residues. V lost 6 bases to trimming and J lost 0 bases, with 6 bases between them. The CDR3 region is CASRHNSGNTIYF. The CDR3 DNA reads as TGCGCCAGCAGACATAACTCTGGAAACACCATATATTTT.

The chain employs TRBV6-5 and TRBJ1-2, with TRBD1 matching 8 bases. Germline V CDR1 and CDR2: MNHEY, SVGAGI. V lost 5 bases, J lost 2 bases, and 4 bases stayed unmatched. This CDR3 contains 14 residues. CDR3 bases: TGTGCCAGCAGTCTAAGGACAGGGAACTATGGCTACACCTTC. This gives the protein CASSLRTGNYGYTF.

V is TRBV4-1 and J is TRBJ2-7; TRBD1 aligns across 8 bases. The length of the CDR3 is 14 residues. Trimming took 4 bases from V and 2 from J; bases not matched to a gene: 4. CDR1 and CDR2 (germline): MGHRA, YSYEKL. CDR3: CASSRGTGTYEQYF. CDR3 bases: TGCGCCAGCAGCCGGGGGACAGGCACCTACGAGCAGTACTTC.

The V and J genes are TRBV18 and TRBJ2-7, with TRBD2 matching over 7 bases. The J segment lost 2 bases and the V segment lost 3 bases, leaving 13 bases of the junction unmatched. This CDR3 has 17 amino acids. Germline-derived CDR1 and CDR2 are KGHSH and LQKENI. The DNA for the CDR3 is TGTGCCAGCTCACCGACTCGGAGGGGAGGGATGACCTACGAGCAGTACTTC. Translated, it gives CASSPTRRGGMTYEQYF.

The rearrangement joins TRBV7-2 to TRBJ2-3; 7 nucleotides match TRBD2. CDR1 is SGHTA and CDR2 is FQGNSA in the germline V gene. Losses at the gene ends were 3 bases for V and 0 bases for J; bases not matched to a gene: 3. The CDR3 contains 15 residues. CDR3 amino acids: CASSLRAGSTDTQYF. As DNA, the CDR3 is TGTGCCAGCAGCTTGAGAGCGGGAAGCACAGATACGCAGTATTTT. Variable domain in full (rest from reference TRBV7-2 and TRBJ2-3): GAGVSQSPSNKVTEKGKDVELRCDPISGHTALYWYRQSLGQGLEFLIYFQGNSAPDKSGLPSDRFSAERTGGSVSTLTIQRTQQEDSAVYLCASSLRAGSTDTQYFGPGTRLTVL.

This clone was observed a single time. The CDR3: CASSLYTTSGGSEQYF. CDR3 sequence (DNA): TGTGCCAGCAGTTTATATACAACCTCGGGGGGTTCCGAGCAGTACTTC. The J gene is TRBJ2-7, the V gene TRBV28, with TRBD2 identical over 7 bases. Germline V gives CDR1 MDHEN, CDR2 SYDVKM. This CDR3 has 16 amino acids. V trimming: 1 base; J trimming: 6 bases; junction bases outside the gene matches: 12. Variable domain in full (rest from reference TRBV28 and TRBJ2-7): DVKVTQSSRYLVKRTGEKVFLECVQDMDHENMFWYRQDPGLGLRLIYFSYDVKMKEKGDIPEGYSVSREKKERFSLILESASTNQTSMYLCASSLYTTSGGSEQYFGPGTRLTVT.

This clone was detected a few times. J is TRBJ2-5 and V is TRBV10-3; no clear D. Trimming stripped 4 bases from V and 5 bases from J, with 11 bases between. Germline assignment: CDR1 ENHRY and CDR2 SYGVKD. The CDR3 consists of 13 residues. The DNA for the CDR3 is TGTGCCATCAGTGGAGGTCCTATGGAGACCCAGTACTTC. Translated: CAISGGPMETQYF.

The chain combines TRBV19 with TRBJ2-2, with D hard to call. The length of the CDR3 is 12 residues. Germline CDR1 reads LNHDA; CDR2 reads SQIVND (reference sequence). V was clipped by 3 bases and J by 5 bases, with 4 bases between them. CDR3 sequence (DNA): TGTGCCAGTAGTATCTTGACCGGGGAGCTGTTTTTT. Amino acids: CASSILTGELFF.

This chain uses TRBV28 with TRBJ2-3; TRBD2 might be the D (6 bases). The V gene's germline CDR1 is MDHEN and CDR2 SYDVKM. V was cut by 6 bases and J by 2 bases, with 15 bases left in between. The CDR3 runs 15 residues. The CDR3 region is CASSLGGDPTDTQYF. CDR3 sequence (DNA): TGTGCCAGCAGCCTAGGCGGGGACCCCACAGATACGCAGTATTTT.

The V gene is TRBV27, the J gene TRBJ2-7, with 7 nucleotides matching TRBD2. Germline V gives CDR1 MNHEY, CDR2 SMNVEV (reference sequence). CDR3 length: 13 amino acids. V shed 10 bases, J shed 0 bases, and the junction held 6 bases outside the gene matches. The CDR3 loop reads CANKSGTSYEQYF. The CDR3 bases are TGTGCCAACAAAAGCGGGACCTCCTACGAGCAGTACTTC.

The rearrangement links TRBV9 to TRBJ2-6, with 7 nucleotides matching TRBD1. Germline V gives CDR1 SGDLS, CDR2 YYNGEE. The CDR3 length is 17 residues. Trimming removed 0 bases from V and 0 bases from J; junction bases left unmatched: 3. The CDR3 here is CASSVEPGGSGANVLTF. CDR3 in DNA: TGTGCCAGCAGCGTAGAACCAGGGGGCTCTGGGGCCAACGTCCTGACTTTC.

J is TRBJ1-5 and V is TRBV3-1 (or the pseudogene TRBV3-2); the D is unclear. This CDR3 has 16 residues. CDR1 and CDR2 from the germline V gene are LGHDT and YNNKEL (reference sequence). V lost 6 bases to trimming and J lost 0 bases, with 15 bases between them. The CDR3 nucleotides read TGTGCCAGCAGGGTCACAGACCTCTATAGCAATCAGCCCCAGCATTTT. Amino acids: CASRVTDLYSNQPQHF.

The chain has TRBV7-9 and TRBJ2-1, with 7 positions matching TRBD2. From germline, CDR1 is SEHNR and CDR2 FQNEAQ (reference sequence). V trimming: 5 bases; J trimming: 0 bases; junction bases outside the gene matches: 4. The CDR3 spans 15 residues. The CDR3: CASSPAGFSYNEQFF. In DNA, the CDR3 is TGTGCCAGCAGCCCAGCGGGGTTCTCCTACAATGAGCAGTTCTTC.

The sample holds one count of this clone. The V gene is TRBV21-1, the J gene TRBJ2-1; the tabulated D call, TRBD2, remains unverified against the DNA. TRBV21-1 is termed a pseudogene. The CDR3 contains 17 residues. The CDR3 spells CASSKGTPGGPYNEQFF. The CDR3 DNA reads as TGTGCCAGCAGCAAAGGGACCCCTGGCGGGCCCTACAATGAGCAGTTCTTC.

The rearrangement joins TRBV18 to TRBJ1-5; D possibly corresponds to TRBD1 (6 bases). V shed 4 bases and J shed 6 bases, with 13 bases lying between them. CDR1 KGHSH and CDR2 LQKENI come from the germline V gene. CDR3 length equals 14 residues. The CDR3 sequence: CASSQEGGPQPQHF. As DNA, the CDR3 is TGTGCCAGCTCACAGGAGGGGGGGCCTCAGCCCCAGCATTTT.

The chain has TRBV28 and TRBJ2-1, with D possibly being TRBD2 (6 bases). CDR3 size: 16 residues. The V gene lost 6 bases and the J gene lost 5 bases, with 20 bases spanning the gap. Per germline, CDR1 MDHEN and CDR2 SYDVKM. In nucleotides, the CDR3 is TGTGCCAGCAGCCCGACGTTTAGTAGCGGAGACAATGAGCAGTTCTTC. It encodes CASSPTFSSGDNEQFF.

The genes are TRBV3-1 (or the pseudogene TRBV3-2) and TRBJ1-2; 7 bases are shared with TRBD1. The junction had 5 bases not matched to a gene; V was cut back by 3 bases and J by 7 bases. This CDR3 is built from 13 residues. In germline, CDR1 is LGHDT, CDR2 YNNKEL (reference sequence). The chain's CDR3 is CASSQEGAGGYTF. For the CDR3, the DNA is TGTGCCAGCAGCCAGGAGGGGGCAGGTGGCTACACCTTC.

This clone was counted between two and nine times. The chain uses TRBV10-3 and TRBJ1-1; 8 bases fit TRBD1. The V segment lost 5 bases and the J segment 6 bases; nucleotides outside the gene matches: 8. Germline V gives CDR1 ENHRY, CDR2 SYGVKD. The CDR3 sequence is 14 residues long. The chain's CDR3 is CAISPGQEVAEAFF. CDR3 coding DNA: TGTGCCATCAGTCCGGGACAGGAAGTCGCTGAAGCTTTCTTT.

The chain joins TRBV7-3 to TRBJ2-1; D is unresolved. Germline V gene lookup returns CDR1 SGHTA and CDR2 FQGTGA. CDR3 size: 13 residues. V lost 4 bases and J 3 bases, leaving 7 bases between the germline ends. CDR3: CASSSSNYNEQFF. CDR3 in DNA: TGTGCCAGCAGCTCCTCTAACTACAATGAGCAGTTCTTC.

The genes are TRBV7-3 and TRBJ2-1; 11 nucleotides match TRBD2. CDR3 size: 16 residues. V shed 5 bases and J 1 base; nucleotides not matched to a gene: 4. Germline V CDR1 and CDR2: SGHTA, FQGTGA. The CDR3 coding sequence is TGTGCCAGCAGCCCCCTAGCGGGAGGTTCCTACAATGAGCAGTTCTTC. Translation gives CASSPLAGGSYNEQFF.